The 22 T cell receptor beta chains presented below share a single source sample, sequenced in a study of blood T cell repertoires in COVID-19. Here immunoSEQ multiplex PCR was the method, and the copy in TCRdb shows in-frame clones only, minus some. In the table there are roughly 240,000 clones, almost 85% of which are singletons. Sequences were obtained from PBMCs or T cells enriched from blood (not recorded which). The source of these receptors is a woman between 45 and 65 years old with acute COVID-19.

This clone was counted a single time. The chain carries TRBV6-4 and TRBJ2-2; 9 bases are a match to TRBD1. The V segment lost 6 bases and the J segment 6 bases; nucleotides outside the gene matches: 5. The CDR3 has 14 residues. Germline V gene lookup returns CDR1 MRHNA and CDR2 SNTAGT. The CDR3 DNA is TGTGCCAGCAGAAAGGACAGGGGACCCGGGGAGCTGTTTTTT. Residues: CASRKDRGPGELFF.

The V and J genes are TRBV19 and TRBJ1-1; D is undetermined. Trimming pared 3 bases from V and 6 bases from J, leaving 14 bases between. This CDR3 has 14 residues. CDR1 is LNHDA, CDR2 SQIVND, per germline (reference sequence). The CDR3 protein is CASSMGATSPEAFF. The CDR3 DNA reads TGTGCCAGTAGTATGGGCGCGACAAGTCCTGAAGCTTTCTTT.

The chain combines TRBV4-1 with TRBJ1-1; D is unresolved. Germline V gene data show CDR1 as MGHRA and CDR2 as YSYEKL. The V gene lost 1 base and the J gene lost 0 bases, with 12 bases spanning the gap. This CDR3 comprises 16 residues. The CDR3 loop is CASSQGGAFLNTEAFF. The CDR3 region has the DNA TGCGCCAGCAGCCAAGGGGGAGCTTTCTTGAACACTGAAGCTTTCTTT.

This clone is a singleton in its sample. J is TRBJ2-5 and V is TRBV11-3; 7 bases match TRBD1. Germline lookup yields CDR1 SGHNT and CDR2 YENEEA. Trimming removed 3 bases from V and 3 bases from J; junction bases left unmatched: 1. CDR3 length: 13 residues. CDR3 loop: CASSFTGEETQYF. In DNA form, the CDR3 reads TGTGCCAGCAGCTTCACAGGGGAAGAGACCCAGTACTTC.

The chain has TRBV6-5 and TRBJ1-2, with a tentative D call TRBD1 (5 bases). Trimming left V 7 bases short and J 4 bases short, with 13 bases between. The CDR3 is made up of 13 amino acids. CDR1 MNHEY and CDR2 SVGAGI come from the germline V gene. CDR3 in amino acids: CASTKGLTYGYTF. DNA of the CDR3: TGTGCCAGCACTAAGGGACTCACCTATGGCTACACCTTC.

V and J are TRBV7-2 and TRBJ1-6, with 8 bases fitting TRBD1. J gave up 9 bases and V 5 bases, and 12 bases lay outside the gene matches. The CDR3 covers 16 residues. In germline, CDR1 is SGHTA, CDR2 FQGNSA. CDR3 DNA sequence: TGTGCCAGCAGCAAACAGGGGGGCCGGGTCAGTTCACCCCTCCACTTT. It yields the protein CASSKQGGRVSSPLHF.

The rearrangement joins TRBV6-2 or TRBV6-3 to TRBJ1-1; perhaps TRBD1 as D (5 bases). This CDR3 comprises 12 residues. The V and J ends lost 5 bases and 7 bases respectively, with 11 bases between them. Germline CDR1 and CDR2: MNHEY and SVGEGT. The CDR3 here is CASSRGTGEAFF. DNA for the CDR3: TGTGCCAGCAGTCGGGGGACCGGTGAAGCTTTCTTT.

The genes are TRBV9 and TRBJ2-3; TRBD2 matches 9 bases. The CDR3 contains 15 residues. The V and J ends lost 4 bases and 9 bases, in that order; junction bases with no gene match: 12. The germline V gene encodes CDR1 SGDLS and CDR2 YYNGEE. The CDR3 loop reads CASSLEGPLAGTQYF. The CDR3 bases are TGTGCCAGCAGCTTAGAGGGCCCTCTAGCGGGGACGCAGTATTTT.

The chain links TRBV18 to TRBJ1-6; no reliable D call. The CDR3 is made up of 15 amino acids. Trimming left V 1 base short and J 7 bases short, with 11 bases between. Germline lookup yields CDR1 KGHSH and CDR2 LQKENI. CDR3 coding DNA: TGTGCCAGCTCACCACTTCATGACGGGAATTCACCCCTCCACTTT. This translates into CASSPLHDGNSPLHF.

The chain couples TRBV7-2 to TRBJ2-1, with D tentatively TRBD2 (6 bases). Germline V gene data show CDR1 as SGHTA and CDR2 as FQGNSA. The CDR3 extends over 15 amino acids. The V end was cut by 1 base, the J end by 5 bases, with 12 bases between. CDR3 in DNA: TGTGCCAGCAGCTTAGGGGACTCATACAACAATGAGCAGTTCTTC. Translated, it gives CASSLGDSYNNEQFF.

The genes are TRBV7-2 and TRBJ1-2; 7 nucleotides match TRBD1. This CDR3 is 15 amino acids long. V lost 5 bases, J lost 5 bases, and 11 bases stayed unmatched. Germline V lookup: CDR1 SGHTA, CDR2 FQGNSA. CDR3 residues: CASSRFRQGQYGYTF. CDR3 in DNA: TGTGCCAGCAGCCGCTTCCGACAGGGACAGTATGGCTACACCTTC.

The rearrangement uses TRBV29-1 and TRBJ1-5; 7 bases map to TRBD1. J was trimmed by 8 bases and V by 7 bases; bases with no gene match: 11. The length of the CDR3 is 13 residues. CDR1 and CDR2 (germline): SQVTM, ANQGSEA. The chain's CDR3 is CSAAQGPGEPQHF. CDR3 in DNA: TGCAGCGCGGCACAGGGGCCCGGAGAGCCCCAGCATTTT.

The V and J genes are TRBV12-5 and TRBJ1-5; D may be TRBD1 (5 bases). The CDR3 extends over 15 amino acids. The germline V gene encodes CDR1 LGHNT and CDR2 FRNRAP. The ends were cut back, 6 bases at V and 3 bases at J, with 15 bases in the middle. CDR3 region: CASGLSQGSNQPQHF. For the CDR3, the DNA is TGTGCTAGTGGGCTATCTCAGGGTTCCAATCAGCCCCAGCATTTT.

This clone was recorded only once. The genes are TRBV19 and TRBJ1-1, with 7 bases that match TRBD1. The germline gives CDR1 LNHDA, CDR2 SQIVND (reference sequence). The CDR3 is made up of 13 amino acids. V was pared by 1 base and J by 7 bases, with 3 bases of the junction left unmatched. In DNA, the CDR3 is TGTGCCAGTAGTATAGTACAGGGGCATGAAGCTTTCTTT. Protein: CASSIVQGHEAFF.

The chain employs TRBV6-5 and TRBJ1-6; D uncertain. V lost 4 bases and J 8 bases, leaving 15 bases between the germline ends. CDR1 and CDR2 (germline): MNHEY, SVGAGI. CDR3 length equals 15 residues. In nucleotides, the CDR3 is TGTGCCAGCAGTTCCAGACTACGGCGGGATTCACCCCTCCACTTT. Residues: CASSSRLRRDSPLHF.

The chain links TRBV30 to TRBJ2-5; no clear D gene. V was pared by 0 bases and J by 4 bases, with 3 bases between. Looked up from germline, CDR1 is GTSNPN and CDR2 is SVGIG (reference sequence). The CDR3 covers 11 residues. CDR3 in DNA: TGTGCCTGGAGTGTCGGAGAGACCCAGTACTTC. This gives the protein CAWSVGETQYF.

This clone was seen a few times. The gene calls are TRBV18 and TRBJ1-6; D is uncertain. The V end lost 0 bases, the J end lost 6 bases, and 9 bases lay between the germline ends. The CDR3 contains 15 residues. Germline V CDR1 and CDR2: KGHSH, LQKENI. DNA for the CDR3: TGTGCCAGCTCACCACCAGCCTCTGGTAATTCACCCCTCCACTTT. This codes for CASSPPASGNSPLHF.

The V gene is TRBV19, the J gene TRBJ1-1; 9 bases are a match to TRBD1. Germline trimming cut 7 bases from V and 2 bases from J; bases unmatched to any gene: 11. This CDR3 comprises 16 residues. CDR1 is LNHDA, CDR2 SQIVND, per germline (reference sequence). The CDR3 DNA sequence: TGTGCCAGTAACCGAGGACAGGGGACCCACAACACTGAAGCTTTCTTT. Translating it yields CASNRGQGTHNTEAFF. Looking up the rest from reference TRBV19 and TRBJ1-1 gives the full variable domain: DGGITQSPKYLFRKEGQNVTLSCEQNLNHDAMYWYRQDPGQGLRLIYYSQIVNDFQKGDIAEGYSVSREKKESFPLTVTSAQKNPTAFYLCASNRGQGTHNTEAFFGQGTRLTVV.

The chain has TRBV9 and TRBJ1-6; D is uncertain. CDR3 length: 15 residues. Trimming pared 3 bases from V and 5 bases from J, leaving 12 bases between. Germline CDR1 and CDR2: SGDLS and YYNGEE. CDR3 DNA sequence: TGTGCCAGCAGCGGACCCGGGAGCCATAATTCACCCCTCCACTTT. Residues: CASSGPGSHNSPLHF.

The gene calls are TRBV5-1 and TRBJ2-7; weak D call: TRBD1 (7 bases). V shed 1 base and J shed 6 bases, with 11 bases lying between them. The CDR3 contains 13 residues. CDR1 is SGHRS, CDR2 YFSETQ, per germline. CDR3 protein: CASSLNQGGEQYF. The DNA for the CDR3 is TGCGCCAGCAGCTTGAACCAGGGGGGCGAGCAGTACTTC. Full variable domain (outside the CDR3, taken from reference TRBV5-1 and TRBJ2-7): KAGVTQTPRYLIKTRGQQVTLSCSPISGHRSVSWYQQTPGQGLQFLFEYFSETQRNKGNFPGRFSGRQFSNSRSEMNVSTLELGDSALYLCASSLNQGGEQYFGPGTRLTVT.

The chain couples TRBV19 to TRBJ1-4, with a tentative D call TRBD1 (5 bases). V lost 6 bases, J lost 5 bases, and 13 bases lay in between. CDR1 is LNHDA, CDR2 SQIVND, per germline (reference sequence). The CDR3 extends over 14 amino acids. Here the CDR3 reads CASSPGLFNEKLFF. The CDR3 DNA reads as TGTGCCAGTAGCCCGGGACTTTTCAATGAAAAACTGTTTTTT.

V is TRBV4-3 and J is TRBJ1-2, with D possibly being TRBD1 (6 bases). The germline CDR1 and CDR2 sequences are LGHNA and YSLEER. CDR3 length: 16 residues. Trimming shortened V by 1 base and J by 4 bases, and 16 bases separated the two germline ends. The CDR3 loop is CASSQAGGAALYGYTF. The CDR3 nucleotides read TGCGCCAGCAGCCAAGCGGGGGGCGCGGCCCTCTATGGCTACACCTTC.